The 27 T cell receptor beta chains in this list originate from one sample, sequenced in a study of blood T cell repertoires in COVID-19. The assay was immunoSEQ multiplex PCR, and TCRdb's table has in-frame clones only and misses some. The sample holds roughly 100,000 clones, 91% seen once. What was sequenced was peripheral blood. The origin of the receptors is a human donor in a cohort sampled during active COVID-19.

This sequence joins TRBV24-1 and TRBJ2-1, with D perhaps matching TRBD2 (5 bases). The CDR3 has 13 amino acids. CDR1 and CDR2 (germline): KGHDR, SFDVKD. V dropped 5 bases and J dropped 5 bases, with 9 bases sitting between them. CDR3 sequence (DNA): TGTGCCACCAGTGCGGGGAACAACAATGAGCAGTTCTTC. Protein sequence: CATSAGNNNEQFF.

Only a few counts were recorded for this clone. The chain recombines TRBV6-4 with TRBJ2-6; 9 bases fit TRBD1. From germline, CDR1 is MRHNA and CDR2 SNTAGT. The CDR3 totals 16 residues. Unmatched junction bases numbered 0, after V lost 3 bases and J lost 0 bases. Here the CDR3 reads CASSETGGSGANVLTF. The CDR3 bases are TGTGCCAGCAGTGAGACAGGGGGCTCTGGGGCCAACGTCCTGACTTTC.

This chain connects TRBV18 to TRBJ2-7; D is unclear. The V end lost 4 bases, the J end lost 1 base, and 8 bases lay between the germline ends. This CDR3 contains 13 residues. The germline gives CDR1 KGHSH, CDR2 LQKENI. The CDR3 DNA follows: TGTGCCAGCTCACTAGGAGTTTCCTACGAGCAGTACTTC. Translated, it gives CASSLGVSYEQYF.

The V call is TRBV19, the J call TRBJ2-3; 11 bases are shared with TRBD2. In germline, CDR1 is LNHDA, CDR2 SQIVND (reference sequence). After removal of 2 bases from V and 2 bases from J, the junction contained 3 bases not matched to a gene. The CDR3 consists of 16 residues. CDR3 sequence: CASSIRLAGFTDTQYF. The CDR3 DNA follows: TGTGCCAGTAGTATAAGACTAGCGGGGTTCACAGATACGCAGTATTTT.

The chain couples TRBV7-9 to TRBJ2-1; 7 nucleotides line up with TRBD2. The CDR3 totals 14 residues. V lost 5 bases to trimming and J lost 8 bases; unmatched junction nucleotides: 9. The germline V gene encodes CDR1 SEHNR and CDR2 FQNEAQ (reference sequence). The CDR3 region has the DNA TGTGCCAGCAGCCCGAGCGGGATCACAGATGAGCAGTTCTTC. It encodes CASSPSGITDEQFF.

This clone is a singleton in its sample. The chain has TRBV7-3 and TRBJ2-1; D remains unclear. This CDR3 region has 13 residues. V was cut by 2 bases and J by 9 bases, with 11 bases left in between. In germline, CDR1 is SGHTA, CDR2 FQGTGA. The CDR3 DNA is TGTGCCAGCAGCTTAGCCGTCACCAGTGAGCAGTTCTTC. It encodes CASSLAVTSEQFF.

In DNA form, the CDR3 reads TGTGCCTGGAGTGGGACTCAAATATCCTCTGGAAACACCATATATTTT. This translates into CAWSGTQISSGNTIYF. V gene TRBV30 combines with J gene TRBJ1-3, with D uncertain. V was trimmed by 1 base and J by 0 bases, leaving 13 bases between them. The CDR3 consists of 16 residues. Germline loops: CDR1 GTSNPN, CDR2 SVGIG (reference sequence).

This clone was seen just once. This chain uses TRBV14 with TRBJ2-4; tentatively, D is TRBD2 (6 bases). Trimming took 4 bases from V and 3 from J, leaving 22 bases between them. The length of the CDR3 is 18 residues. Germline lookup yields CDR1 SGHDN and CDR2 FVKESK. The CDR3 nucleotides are TGTGCCAGCAGCCCCACACGGAGGGGCTCGACGGACAAAAACATTCAGTACTTC. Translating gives CASSPTRRGSTDKNIQYF.

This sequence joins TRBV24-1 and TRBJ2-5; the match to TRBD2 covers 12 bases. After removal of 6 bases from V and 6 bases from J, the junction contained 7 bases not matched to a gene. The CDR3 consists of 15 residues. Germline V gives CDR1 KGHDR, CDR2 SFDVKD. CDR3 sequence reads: CATSKTSGRRQTQYF. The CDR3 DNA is TGTGCCACCAGTAAAACTAGCGGGAGGCGGCAGACCCAGTACTTC.

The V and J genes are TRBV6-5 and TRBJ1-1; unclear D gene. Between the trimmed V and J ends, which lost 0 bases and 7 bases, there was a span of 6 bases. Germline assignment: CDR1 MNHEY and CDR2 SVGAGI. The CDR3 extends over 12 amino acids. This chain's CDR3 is CASSYSTGEAFF. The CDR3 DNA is TGTGCCAGCAGTTACTCTACCGGTGAAGCTTTCTTT.

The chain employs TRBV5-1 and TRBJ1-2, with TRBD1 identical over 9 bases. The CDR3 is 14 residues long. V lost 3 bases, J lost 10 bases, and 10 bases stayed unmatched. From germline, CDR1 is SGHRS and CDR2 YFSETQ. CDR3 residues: CASSSVQGADDYTF. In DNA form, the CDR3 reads TGCGCCAGCAGCTCGGTACAGGGGGCCGACGACTACACCTTC.

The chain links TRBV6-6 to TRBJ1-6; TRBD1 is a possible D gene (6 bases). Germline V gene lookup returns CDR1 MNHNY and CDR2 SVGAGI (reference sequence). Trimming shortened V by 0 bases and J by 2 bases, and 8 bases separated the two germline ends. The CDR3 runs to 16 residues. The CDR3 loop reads CASSYSWGPYNSPLHF. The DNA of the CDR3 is TGTGCCAGCAGTTACTCTTGGGGGCCCTATAATTCACCCCTCCACTTT.

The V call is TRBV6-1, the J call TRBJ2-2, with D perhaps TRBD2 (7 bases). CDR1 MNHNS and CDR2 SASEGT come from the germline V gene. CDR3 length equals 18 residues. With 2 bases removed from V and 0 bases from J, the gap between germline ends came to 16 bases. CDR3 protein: CASSEWRGEGTNTGELFF. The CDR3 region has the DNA TGTGCCAGCAGTGAATGGAGGGGGGAGGGAACGAACACCGGGGAGCTGTTTTTT.

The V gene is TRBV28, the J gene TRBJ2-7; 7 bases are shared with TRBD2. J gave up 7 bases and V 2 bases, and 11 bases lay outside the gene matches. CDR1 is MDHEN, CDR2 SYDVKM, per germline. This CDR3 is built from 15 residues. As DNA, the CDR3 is TGTGCCAGCAGTTTAATGTGGGAGGGCCTAGGAGAGCAGTACTTC. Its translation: CASSLMWEGLGEQYF.

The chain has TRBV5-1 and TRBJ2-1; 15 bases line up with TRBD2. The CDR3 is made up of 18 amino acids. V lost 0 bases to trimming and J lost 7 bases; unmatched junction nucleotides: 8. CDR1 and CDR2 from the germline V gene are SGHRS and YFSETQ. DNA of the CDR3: TGCGCCAGCAGCTTGGTTCCGGGACTAGCGGGAGGAAGGAATGAGCAGTTCTTC. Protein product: CASSLVPGLAGGRNEQFF.

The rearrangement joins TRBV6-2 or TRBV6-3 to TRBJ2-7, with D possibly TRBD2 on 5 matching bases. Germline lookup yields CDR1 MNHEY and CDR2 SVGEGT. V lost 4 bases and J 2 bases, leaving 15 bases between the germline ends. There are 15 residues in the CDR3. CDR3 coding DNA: TGTGCCAGCAGTTCGCGACATTTCGGGGCCTACGAGCAGTACTTC. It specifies CASSSRHFGAYEQYF.

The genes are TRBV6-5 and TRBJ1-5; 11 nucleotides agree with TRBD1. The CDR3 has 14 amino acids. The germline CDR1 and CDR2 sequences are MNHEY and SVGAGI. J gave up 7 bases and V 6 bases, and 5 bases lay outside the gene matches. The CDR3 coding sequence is TGTGCCAGCAGCGCGGGGACAGGGGGACAGCCCCAGCATTTT. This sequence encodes CASSAGTGGQPQHF.

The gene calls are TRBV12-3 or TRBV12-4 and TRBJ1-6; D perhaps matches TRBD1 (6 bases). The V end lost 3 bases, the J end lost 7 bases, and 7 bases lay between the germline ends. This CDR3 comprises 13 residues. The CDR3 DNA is TGTGCCAGCAGTTTTGACAGGAATTCACCCCTCCACTTT. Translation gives CASSFDRNSPLHF.

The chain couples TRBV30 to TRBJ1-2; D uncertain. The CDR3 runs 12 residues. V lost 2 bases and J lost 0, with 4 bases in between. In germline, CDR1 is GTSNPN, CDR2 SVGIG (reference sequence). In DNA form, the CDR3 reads TGTGCCTGGAGTCGCGCTAACTATGGCTACACCTTC. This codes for CAWSRANYGYTF.

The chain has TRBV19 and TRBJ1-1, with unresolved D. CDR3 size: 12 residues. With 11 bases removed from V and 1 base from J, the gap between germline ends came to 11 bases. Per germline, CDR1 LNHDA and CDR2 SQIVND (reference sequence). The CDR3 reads CASREGNTEAFF. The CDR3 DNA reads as TGTGCCTCAAGGGAGGGGAACACTGAAGCTTTCTTT.

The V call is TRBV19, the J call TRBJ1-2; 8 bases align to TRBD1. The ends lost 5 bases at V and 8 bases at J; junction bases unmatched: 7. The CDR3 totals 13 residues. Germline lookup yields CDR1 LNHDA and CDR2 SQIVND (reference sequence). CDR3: CASSPGGAGGYTF. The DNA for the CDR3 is TGTGCCAGTAGTCCAGGGGGCGCGGGCGGCTACACCTTC. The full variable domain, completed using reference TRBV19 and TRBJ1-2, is DGGITQSPKYLFRKEGQNVTLSCEQNLNHDAMYWYRQDPGQGLRLIYYSQIVNDFQKGDIAEGYSVSREKKESFPLTVTSAQKNPTAFYLCASSPGGAGGYTFGSGTRLTVV.

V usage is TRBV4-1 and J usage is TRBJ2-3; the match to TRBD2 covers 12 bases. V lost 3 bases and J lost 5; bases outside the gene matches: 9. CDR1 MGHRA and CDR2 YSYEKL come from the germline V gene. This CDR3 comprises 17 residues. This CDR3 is CASSQALAGGPRDTQYF. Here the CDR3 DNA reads TGCGCCAGCAGCCAGGCCCTAGCGGGGGGGCCACGAGATACGCAGTATTTT.

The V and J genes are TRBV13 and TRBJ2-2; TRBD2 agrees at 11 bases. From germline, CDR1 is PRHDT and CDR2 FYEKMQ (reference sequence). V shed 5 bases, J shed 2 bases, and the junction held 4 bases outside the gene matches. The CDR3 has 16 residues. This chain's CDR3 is CASSDTSGGNTGELFF. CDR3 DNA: TGTGCCAGCAGCGACACTAGCGGGGGTAACACCGGGGAGCTGTTTTTT.

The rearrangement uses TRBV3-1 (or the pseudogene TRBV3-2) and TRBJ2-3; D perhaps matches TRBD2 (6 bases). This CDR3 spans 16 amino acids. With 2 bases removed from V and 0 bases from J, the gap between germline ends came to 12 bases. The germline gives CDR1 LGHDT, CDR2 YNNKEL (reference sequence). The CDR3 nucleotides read TGTGCCAGCAGCCAATGGGGAGGAGCTAGCACAGATACGCAGTATTTT. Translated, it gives CASSQWGGASTDTQYF.

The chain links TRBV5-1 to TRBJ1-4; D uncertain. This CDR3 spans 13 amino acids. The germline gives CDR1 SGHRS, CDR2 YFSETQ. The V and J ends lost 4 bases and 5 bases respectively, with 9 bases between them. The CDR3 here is CASSGASNEKLFF. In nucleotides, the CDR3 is TGCGCCAGCAGCGGAGCCTCCAATGAAAAACTGTTTTTT. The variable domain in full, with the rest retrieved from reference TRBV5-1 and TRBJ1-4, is KAGVTQTPRYLIKTRGQQVTLSCSPISGHRSVSWYQQTPGQGLQFLFEYFSETQRNKGNFPGRFSGRQFSNSRSEMNVSTLELGDSALYLCASSGASNEKLFFGSGTQLSVL.

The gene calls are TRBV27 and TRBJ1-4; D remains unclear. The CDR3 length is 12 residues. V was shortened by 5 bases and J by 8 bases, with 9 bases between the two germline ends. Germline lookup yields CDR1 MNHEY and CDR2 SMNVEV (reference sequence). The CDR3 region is CASSTYGEKLFF. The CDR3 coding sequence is TGTGCCAGCAGTACCTACGGGGAAAAACTGTTTTTT.

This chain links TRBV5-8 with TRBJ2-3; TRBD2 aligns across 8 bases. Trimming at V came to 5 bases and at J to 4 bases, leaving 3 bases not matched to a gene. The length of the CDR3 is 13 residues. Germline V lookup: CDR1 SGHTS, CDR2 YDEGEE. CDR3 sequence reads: CASRLSGADTQYF. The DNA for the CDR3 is TGTGCCAGCAGGCTTAGCGGGGCAGATACGCAGTATTTT.